Sequencing of this T cell receptor (beta chain) was carried out in a study of blood T cell repertoires in COVID-19. Only a few counts were recorded for this clone. Clones were sequenced by immunoSEQ multiplex PCR, and TCRdb holds only the in-frame ones, with some missing. The sample contains over 200,000 clones, approximately 81% of which appear only once. Germline loops: CDR1 SGHTA, CDR2 FQGTGA. The CDR3 sequence is 15 residues long. Trimming shortened V by 5 bases and J by 9 bases, and 20 bases separated the two germline ends. J is TRBJ2-1 and V is TRBV7-3; TRBD1 is a possible D gene (5 bases). Specimen: peripheral blood. The TCR comes from an elderly woman with active or convalescent COVID-19. In DNA, the CDR3 is TGTGCCAGCAGCCTGTCTGGGGCCCCCCTGGGTGAGCAGTTCTTC. Amino acid sequence: CASSLSGAPLGEQFF.